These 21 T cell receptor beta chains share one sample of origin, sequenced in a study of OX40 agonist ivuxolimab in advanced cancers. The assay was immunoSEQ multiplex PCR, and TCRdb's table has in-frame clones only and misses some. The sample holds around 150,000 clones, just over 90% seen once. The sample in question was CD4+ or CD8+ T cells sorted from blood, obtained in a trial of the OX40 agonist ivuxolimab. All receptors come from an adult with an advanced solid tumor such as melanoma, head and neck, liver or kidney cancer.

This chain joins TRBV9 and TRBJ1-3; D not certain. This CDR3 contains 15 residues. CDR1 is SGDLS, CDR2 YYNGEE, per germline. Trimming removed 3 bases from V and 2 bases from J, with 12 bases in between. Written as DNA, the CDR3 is TGTGCCAGCAGCGGGTTGGGAGGCCCTGGAAACACCATATATTTT. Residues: CASSGLGGPGNTIYF. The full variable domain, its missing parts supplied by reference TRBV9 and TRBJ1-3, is DSGVTQTPKHLITATGQRVTLRCSPRSGDLSVYWYQQSLDQGLQFLIQYYNGEERAKGNILERFSAQQFPDLHSELNLSSLELGDSALYFCASSGLGGPGNTIYFGEGSWLTVV.

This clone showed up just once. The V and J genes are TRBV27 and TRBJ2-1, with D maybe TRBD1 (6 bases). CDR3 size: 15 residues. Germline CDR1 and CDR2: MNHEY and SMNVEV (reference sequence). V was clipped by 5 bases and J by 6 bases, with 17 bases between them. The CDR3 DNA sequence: TGTGCCAGCAGTACCCGGGACACGGCCTTCAATGAGCAGTTCTTC. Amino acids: CASSTRDTAFNEQFF.

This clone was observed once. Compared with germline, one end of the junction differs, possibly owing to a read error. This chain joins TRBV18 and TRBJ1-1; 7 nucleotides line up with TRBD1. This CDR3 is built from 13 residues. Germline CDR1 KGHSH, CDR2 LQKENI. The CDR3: CASSQGQNIEAFF. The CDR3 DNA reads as TGTGCCAGCTCGCAGGGACAGAACATTGAAGCTTTCTTT.

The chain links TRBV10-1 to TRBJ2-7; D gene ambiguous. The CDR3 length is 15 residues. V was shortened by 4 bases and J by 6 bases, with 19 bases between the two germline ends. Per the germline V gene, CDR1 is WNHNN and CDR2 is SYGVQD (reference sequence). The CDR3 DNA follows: TGCGCCAGCAGTGCAGGCCGAAACACCTCGGGCGAGCAGTACTTC. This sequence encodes CASSAGRNTSGEQYF.

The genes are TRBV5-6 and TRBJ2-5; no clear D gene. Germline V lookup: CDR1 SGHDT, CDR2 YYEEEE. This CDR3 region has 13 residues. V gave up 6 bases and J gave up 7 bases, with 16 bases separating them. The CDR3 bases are TGTGCCAGCACCGCGACACGCTCGGCGACCCAGTACTTC. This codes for CASTATRSATQYF.

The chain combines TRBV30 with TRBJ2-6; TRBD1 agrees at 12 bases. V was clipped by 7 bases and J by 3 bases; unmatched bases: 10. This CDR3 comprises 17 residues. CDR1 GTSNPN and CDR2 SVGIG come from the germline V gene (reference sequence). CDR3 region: CALHRDRGRFGANVLTF. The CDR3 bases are TGTGCCTTGCATCGGGACAGGGGGCGGTTTGGGGCCAACGTCCTGACTTTC.

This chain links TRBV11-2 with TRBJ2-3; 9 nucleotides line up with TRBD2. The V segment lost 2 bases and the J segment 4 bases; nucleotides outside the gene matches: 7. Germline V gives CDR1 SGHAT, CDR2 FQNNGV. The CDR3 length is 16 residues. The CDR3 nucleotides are TGTGCCAGCAGCTTAAGATTAGCGGGAGAGCCAGATACGCAGTATTTT. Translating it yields CASSLRLAGEPDTQYF. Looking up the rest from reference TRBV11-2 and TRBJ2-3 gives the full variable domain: EAGVAQSPRYKIIEKRQSVAFWCNPISGHATLYWYQQILGQGPKLLIQFQNNGVVDDSQLPKDRFSAERLKGVDSTLKIQPAKLEDSAVYLCASSLRLAGEPDTQYFGPGTRLTVL.

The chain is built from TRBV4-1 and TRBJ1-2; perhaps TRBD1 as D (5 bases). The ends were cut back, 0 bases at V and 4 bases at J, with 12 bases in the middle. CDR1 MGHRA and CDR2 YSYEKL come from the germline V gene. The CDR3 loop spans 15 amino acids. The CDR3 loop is CASSQDPSGLYGYTF. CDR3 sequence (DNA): TGCGCCAGCAGCCAAGATCCTTCAGGGCTCTATGGCTACACCTTC.

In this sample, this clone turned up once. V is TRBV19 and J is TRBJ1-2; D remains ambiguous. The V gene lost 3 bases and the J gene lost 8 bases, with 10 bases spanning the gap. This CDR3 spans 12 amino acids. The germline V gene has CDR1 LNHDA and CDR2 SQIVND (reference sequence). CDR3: CASSMEGRGYTF. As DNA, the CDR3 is TGTGCCAGTAGTATGGAGGGTCGGGGCTACACCTTC.

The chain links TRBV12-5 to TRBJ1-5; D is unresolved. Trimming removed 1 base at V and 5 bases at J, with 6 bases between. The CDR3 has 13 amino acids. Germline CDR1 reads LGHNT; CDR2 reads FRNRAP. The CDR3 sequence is CASGLGHDQPQHF. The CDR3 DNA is TGTGCTAGTGGTTTGGGACACGATCAGCCCCAGCATTTT.

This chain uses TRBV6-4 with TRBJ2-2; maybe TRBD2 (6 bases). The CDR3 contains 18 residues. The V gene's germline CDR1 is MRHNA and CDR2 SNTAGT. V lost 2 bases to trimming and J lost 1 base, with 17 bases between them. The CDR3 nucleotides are TGTGCCAGCAGTGACCGGTTGAGGGGCGGGAAGAACACCGGGGAGCTGTTTTTT. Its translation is CASSDRLRGGKNTGELFF.

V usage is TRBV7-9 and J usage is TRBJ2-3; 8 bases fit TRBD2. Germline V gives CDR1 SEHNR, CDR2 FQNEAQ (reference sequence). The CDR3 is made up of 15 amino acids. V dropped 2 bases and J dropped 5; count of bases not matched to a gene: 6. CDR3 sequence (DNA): TGTGCCAGCAGCTTATCGTCTCGGGAGGGAGATACGCAGTATTTT. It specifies CASSLSSREGDTQYF.

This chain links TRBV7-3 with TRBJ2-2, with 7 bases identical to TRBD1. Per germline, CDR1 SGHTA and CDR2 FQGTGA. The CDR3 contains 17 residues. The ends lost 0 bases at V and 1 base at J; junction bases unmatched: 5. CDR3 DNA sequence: TGTGCCAGCAGCTTAACGGCGACAGGGTGGAACACCGGGGAGCTGTTTTTT. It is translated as CASSLTATGWNTGELFF.

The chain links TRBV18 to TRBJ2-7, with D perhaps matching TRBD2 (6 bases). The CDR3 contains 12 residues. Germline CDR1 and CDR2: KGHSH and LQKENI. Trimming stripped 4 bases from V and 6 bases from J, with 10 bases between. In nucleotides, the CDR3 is TGTGCCAGCTCACAAACGGGACTCGAGCAGTACTTC. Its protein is CASSQTGLEQYF.

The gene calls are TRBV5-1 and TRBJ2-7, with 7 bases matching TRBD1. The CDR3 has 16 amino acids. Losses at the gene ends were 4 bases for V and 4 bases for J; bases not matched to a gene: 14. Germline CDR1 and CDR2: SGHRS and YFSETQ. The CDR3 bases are TGCGCCAGCAGCCTGAACTCCGGGACAGTCACTTACGAGCAGTACTTC. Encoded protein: CASSLNSGTVTYEQYF.

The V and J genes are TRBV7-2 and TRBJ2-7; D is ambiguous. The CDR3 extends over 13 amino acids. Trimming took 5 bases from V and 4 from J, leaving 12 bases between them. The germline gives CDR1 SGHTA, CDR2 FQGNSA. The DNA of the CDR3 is TGTGCCAGCAGCCCGGCCCCAAATTACGAGCAGTACTTC. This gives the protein CASSPAPNYEQYF.

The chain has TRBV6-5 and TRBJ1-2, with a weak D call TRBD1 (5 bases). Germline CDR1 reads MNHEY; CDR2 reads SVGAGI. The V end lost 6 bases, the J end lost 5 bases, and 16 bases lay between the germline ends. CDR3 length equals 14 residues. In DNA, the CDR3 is TGTGCCAGCAGAAAGCCTGGGACGCTATATGGCTACACCTTC. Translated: CASRKPGTLYGYTF.

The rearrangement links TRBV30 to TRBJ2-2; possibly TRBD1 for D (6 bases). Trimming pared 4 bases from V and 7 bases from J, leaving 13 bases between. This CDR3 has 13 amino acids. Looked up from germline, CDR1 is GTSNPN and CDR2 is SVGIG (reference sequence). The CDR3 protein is CAWNPRGSGELFF. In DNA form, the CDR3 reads TGTGCCTGGAACCCGAGGGGGAGCGGGGAGCTGTTTTTT.

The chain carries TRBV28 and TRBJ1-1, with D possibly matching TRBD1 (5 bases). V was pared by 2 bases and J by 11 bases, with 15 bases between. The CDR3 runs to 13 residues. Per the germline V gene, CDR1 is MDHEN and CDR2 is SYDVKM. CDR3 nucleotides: TGTGCCAGCAGTTTACAGGGAGAATCTAGCGCTTTCTTT. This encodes CASSLQGESSAFF.

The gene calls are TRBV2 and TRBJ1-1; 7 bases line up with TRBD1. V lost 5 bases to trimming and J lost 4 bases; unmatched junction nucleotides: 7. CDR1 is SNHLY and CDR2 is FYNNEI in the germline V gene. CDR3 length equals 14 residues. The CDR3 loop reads CASSLQGLSTEAFF. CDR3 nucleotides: TGTGCCAGCAGTTTACAGGGGTTGAGCACTGAAGCTTTCTTT.

The CDR3 protein is CASSESSSGELFF. The CDR3 DNA follows: TGCGCCAGCAGTGAGTCGTCCAGCGGGGAGCTGTTTTTT. V and J are TRBV10-2 and TRBJ2-2; D gene uncertain. Germline V gene lookup returns CDR1 WSHSY and CDR2 SAAADI. The ends were cut back, 0 bases at V and 7 bases at J, with 6 bases in the middle. The length of the CDR3 is 13 residues.